This TCR beta chain was recovered during a study of T cell repertoires in cytomegalovirus infection. Study-wide background: Matching HLA type, along with CMV infection, was indicated by public TCR beta signatures. Study-level points and caveats: Totalled public TCR beta family frequency picked out people who carried CMV plus the relevant HLA.

This clonotype has just one count. Antigen: not known. Germline values: CDR1 DFQATT, CDR2 SNEGSKA (reference sequence). The CDR3 spans 17 residues. V was clipped by 1 base and J by 9 bases, with 25 bases between them. TCRdb called the reads again in MiXCR, with one record for every CDR3 protein. Of 400,000 to 550,000 distinct CDR3 sequences listed, around 11% are singletons. This chain joins TRBV20-1 and TRBJ2-1; D call uncertain. This receptor was taken from a human donor in good health (CMV status not recorded). Some clones in this sample may be carry-over from other donors' samples. Material: PBMCs. The chain's CDR3 is CSARGTVLRLKDGEQFF. CDR3 DNA: TGCAGTGCTAGAGGAACGGTTTTACGGTTAAAGGATGGTGAGCAGTTCTTC.